This T cell receptor beta chain was obtained from a study of beta chain features in type 1 diabetes. CDR3 length: 15 amino acids. Germline CDR1 MNHEY, CDR2 SVGAGI. V dropped 2 bases and J dropped 5; count of bases not matched to a gene: 4. cDNA synthesis used the whole RNA isolate, giving expressed TCRB sequences. The table came from immunoSEQ multiplex PCR; TCRdb's copy has only in-frame clones and leaves some out. The sample contains fewer than 650,000 clones, roughly 15% of which appear only once. The collection from each donor was one heparinised blood draw averaging about 116 mL. Naive, central memory, regulatory and stem cell-like memory cells within the CD4+ compartment were sorted using CD45RO/CCR7/CD25/CD127/CD95/CD27.

The V and J genes are TRBV6-5 and TRBJ2-3, with TRBD1 matching 10 bases. The receptor's source is a man younger than 35 in good health. The sequencing input was naive CD4+ T cells from blood. CDR3 amino acids: CASSYRDRGLDTQYF. DNA of the CDR3: TGTGCCAGCAGTTACAGGGACAGGGGCTTAGATACGCAGTATTTT.